This T cell receptor beta chain was sequenced in a study of technical replicates of blood from several donors. This clone has only a few counts. Generated by immunoSEQ multiplex PCR, the TCRdb table keeps only in-frame clones and is missing some. The sample lists about 69,000 clones; 80% to 90% were seen once. Germline V gene data show CDR1 as MRHNA and CDR2 as SNTAGT. CDR3 size: 14 residues. The J segment lost 5 bases and the V segment lost 0 bases, leaving 1 base of the junction unmatched. This chain uses TRBV6-4 with TRBJ2-1; 7 bases fit TRBD2. Sequencing was carried out using PBMCs. The receptor's source is a human donor in good health. Some clones in this sample may be carry-over from other donors' samples. This CDR3 reads CASSDSTSHNEQFF. For the CDR3, the DNA is TGTGCCAGCAGTGACTCGACTAGCCACAATGAGCAGTTCTTC.